The next 18 T cell receptor beta chains were all read from a single sample in a study of blood T cell repertoires in COVID-19. Using immunoSEQ multiplex PCR, the repertoire was profiled, and TCRdb retains in-frame clones only, with some absent. This sample has around 190,000 clones; approximately 82% occur once, and the top ten carry roughly 13%. Sequenced: peripheral blood. The receptors were gathered from a human donor in a cohort sampled during active COVID-19.

This sequence joins TRBV7-2 and TRBJ1-4; D might be TRBD1 (6 bases). The V gene lost 5 bases and the J gene lost 5 bases, with 15 bases spanning the gap. Looked up from germline, CDR1 is SGHTA and CDR2 is FQGNSA. The CDR3 runs to 15 residues. CDR3 nucleotides: TGTGCCAGCAGCCCCGGACAGTCAGGAAATGAAAAACTGTTTTTT. This encodes CASSPGQSGNEKLFF.

This rearrangement joins TRBV16 to TRBJ1-4, with D maybe TRBD1 (6 bases). Between the trimmed V and J ends, which lost 1 base and 0 bases, there was a span of 12 bases. CDR1 and CDR2 from the germline V gene are KGHSY and FQNENV. The CDR3 runs 17 residues. Here the CDR3 reads CASSQYQGKATNEKLFF. The DNA for the CDR3 is TGTGCCAGCAGCCAATACCAGGGGAAGGCAACTAATGAAAAACTGTTTTTT.

The chain joins TRBV2 to TRBJ2-4; 7 bases map to TRBD2. The V gene end was trimmed by 7 bases and the J gene end by 2 bases; junction bases not matched to a gene: 11. From germline, CDR1 is SNHLY and CDR2 FYNNEI. The CDR3 extends over 16 amino acids. CDR3 residues: CASKERAGVPKNIQYF. DNA for the CDR3: TGTGCCAGCAAGGAACGGGCGGGAGTCCCCAAAAACATTCAGTACTTC.

The sample holds one count of this clone. The J gene is TRBJ1-6, the V gene TRBV11-2; D not resolved. The germline V gene has CDR1 SGHAT and CDR2 FQNNGV. The length of the CDR3 is 15 residues. V lost 1 base and J 8 bases, leaving 12 bases between the germline ends. The CDR3 is CASSLVGLGYSPLHF. Written as DNA, the CDR3 is TGTGCCAGCAGCTTAGTAGGCCTCGGGTATTCACCCCTCCACTTT.

This clone was seen just once. This chain uses TRBV4-1 with TRBJ2-5; 10 bases match TRBD2. The germline CDR1 and CDR2 sequences are MGHRA and YSYEKL. The length of the CDR3 is 17 residues. J lost 0 bases, V lost 10 bases, and 14 bases had no gene match. The CDR3 sequence: CATAPRPTSGHQETQYF. The CDR3 bases are TGCGCCACCGCCCCGAGGCCGACTAGCGGGCACCAAGAGACCCAGTACTTC.

The CDR3 region is CASRSQGANYNSPLHF. The CDR3 DNA reads as TGTGCCAGCAGATCACAGGGGGCGAACTATAATTCACCCCTCCACTTT. The chain recombines TRBV11-2 with TRBJ1-6; 9 positions agree with TRBD1. The junction had 6 bases not matched to a gene; V was cut back by 6 bases and J by 3 bases. The CDR3 is 16 residues long. The germline V gene encodes CDR1 SGHAT and CDR2 FQNNGV.

This sequence joins TRBV5-4 and TRBJ2-5; D is possibly TRBD2 (6 bases). CDR1 and CDR2 from the germline V gene are SGHNT and YYREEE (reference sequence). V gave up 2 bases and J gave up 10 bases, with 21 bases separating them. This CDR3 is built from 15 residues. CDR3 amino acids: CASSFYLVGRSVQYF. CDR3 bases: TGTGCCAGCAGCTTCTATCTTGTAGGGAGGTCAGTCCAGTACTTC. Drawing the rest from reference TRBV5-4 and TRBJ2-5, the complete variable domain is ETGVTQSPTHLIKTRGQQVTLRCSSQSGHNTVSWYQQALGQGPQFIFQYYREEENGRGNFPPRFSGLQFPNYSSELNVNALELDDSALYLCASSFYLVGRSVQYFGPGTRLLVL.

Concerning this clone: Distinct nucleotide sequences in the sample also encode this CDR3. J is TRBJ1-1 and V is TRBV19; the D is unclear. Germline lookup yields CDR1 LNHDA and CDR2 SQIVND (reference sequence). The CDR3 has 13 residues. V lost 3 bases and J lost 1, with 6 bases in between. CDR3 loop: CASSIDKNTEAFF. The DNA for the CDR3 is TGTGCCAGTAGTATCGACAAGAACACTGAAGCTTTCTTT.

The chain recombines TRBV5-1 with TRBJ2-3; TRBD2 matches 8 bases. The ends lost 5 bases at V and 5 bases at J; junction bases unmatched: 10. Germline CDR1 is SGHRS and CDR2 is YFSETQ. The CDR3 totals 15 residues. CDR3 sequence (DNA): TGCGCCAGCAGACGGCAGCGGGAGATTGTAGATACGCAGTATTTT. This translates into CASRRQREIVDTQYF.

Turning to this clone: The junction and the germline gene differ at one end; a read error may be behind it. The genes are TRBV6-1 and TRBJ2-2; a possible D gene is TRBD1 (5 bases). The CDR3 consists of 13 residues. Germline values: CDR1 MNHNS, CDR2 SASEGT. The CDR3 nucleotides are TGTGCCAGCAGGGAAGGGGCAGCCGGGGAGCTGTTTTTT. The encoded protein is CASREGAAGELFF.

CDR3 DNA: TGTGCCAGCAGCCGAGGACTAGCGGGGAACTACAATGAGCAGTTCTTC. It codes for CASSRGLAGNYNEQFF. The gene calls are TRBV5-5 and TRBJ2-1; TRBD2 aligns across 12 bases. CDR1 SGHKS and CDR2 YYEKEE come from the germline V gene (reference sequence). With 4 bases clipped from V and 3 bases from J, the junction kept 5 bases outside the gene matches. The CDR3 has 16 residues.

Only a few counts were recorded for this clone. This sequence joins TRBV27 and TRBJ1-1; TRBD1 aligns across 9 bases. In germline, CDR1 is MNHEY, CDR2 SMNVEV (reference sequence). The CDR3 length is 16 residues. Trimming took 5 bases from V and 4 from J; bases not matched to a gene: 11. In nucleotides, the CDR3 is TGTGCCAGCAGTGCCCGGGACAGGGCTTGGAGCACTGAAGCTTTCTTT. This translates into CASSARDRAWSTEAFF.

The rearrangement links TRBV5-1 to TRBJ2-7, with 10 bases identical to TRBD1. Germline V gives CDR1 SGHRS, CDR2 YFSETQ. The CDR3 loop spans 15 amino acids. V was clipped by 0 bases and J by 4 bases; unmatched bases: 4. CDR3 DNA sequence: TGCGCCAGCAGCTTGGCGCCGGGACAGGGGTACGAGCAGTACTTC. This gives the protein CASSLAPGQGYEQYF.

V gene TRBV7-2 combines with J gene TRBJ2-7; 9 bases align to TRBD1. CDR3 length: 15 residues. CDR1 and CDR2 from the germline V gene are SGHTA and FQGNSA. The V and J ends lost 4 bases and 3 bases, in that order; junction bases with no gene match: 7. DNA for the CDR3: TGTGCCAGCAGCTCCCCGGGACAGGGTGTCTACGAGCAGTACTTC. The encoded protein is CASSSPGQGVYEQYF.

A few counts support this clone. The V gene is TRBV4-1, the J gene TRBJ2-2; 9 bases match TRBD1. Germline V lookup: CDR1 MGHRA, CDR2 YSYEKL. Losses at the gene ends were 3 bases for V and 5 bases for J; bases not matched to a gene: 7. The CDR3 length is 16 residues. CDR3: CASSQKGQGGTGELFF. In DNA form, the CDR3 reads TGCGCCAGCAGCCAGAAGGGACAGGGTGGTACCGGGGAGCTGTTTTTT.

The chain is built from TRBV19 and TRBJ1-5; no firm D call. Looked up from germline, CDR1 is LNHDA and CDR2 is SQIVND (reference sequence). The CDR3 is made up of 16 amino acids. V shed 3 bases and J shed 0 bases, with 12 bases lying between them. This CDR3 reads CASSMEGVYSNQPQHF. The DNA for the CDR3 is TGTGCCAGTAGTATGGAGGGCGTTTATAGCAATCAGCCCCAGCATTTT.

V and J are TRBV5-1 and TRBJ1-1; 7 bases are a match to TRBD1. This CDR3 region has 14 residues. The junction had 9 bases not matched to a gene; V was cut back by 6 bases and J by 4 bases. In germline, CDR1 is SGHRS, CDR2 YFSETQ. The CDR3 DNA follows: TGCGCCAGCACCTCCCTCTCAGGGGGCACTGAAGCTTTCTTT. Translated: CASTSLSGGTEAFF.

This chain's CDR3 is CSVVHRTAPYEQYF. Written as DNA, the CDR3 is TGCAGCGTCGTCCATAGGACAGCCCCCTACGAGCAGTACTTC. The genes are TRBV29-1 and TRBJ2-7, with D possibly TRBD1 on 6 matching bases. V was cut by 6 bases and J by 2 bases, with 17 bases left in between. The CDR3 spans 14 residues. CDR1 and CDR2 (germline): SQVTM, ANQGSEA.